This T cell receptor beta chain was identified in a study of beta chain features in type 1 diabetes. Overall study context: In all, more than 90,000,000 sorted cells from all samples were analyzed.

This clone was detected a few times. Its target is unknown. The CDR3 loop spans 14 amino acids. Looked up from germline, CDR1 is SGHAT and CDR2 is FQDESV (reference sequence). Trimming pared 4 bases from V and 2 bases from J, leaving 10 bases between. Findings of the study overall: The study found fewer insertions and more deletions at VDJ junctions in type 1 diabetes patients. Type 1 diabetes patients had moderately but significantly shorter TCRB CDR3s in all four CD4+ subsets.

All of the isolated RNA was reverse transcribed, so expressed TCRB transcripts were sequenced. There were 3.5 million or so reads on average in the naive, central memory and regulatory T cell samples. TCRdb's copy holds only in-frame clones and misses some; the assay was immunoSEQ multiplex PCR. The table has under 250,000 clones, 11% to 15% seen once. Sequenced input: naive CD4+ T cells from blood. The chain uses TRBV11-1 and TRBJ2-3; perhaps TRBD2 as D (6 bases). This TCR derives from a man aged 25-40 years with type 1 diabetes. The DNA of the CDR3 is TGTGCCAGCAGCTATCGGGGGACCACAGATACGCAGTATTTT. Protein product: CASSYRGTTDTQYF.